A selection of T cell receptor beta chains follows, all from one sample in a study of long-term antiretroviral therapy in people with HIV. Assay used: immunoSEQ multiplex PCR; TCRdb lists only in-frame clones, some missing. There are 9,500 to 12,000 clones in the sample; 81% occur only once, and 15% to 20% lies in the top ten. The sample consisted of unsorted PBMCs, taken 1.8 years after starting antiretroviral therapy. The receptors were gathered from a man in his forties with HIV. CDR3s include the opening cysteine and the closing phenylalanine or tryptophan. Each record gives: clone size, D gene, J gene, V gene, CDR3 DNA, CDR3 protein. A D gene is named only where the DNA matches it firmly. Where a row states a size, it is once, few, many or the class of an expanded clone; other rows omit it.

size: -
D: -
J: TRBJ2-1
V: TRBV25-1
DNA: TGTGCCAGTAGTCTGGCCAGAGAGCAGTTCTTC
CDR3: CASSLAREQFF

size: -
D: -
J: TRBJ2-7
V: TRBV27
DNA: TGTGCCAGCACCCCTCTAGATAGAGGGACGTTGAGCTCCTACGAGCAGTACTTC
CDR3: CASTPLDRGTLSSYEQYF

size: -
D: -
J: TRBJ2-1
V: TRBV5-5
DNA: TGTGCCAGCAGCTTGTCGGTAGCGCAGTTCTTC
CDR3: CASSLSVAQFF

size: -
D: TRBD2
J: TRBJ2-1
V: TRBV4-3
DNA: TGCGCCAGCAGCCAAGATTCTGTAGCGGGAGAACGTAGTGAGCAGTTCTTC
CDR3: CASSQDSVAGERSEQFF

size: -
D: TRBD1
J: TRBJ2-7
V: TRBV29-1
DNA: TGCAGCGTCCCCGGGACAGAATCCTACGAGCAGTACTTC
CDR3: CSVPGTESYEQYF

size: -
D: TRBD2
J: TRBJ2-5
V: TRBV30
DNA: TGTGCCTGGAGTGATACCGGGACTAGCGGGAGGGATGGAGAGACCCAGTACTTC
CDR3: CAWSDTGTSGRDGETQYF

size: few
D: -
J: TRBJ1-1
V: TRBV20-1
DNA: TGCAGTGCTCCCTCTTACGGTGAAGCTTTCTTT
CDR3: CSAPSYGEAFF

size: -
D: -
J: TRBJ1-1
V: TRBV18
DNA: TGTGCCAGCTCACCACTGAAACAGGGTGACGCTGAAGCTTTCTTT
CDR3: CASSPLKQGDAEAFF

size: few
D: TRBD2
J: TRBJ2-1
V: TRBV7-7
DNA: TGTGCTAGCAGCTTAGTCCCAGCGGGGGGAGAGCAGTTCTTC
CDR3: CASSLVPAGGEQFF

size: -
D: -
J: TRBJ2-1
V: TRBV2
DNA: TGTGCCAGCAGCCGGGACTTAGCTCTCAATGAGCAGTTCTTC
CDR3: CASSRDLALNEQFF

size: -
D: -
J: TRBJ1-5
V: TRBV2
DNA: TGTGCCAGCAGAGGACAACCGGGTCAGCCCCAGCATTTT
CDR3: CASRGQPGQPQHF

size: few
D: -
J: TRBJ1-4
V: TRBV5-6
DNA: TGTGCCAGCAGCTTTGAGGGGGGCGCAACTAATGAAAAACTGTTTTTT
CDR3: CASSFEGGATNEKLFF

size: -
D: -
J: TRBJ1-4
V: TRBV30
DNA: TGTGCCTGGAAAGACCCGAATGAAAAACTGTTTTTT
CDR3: CAWKDPNEKLFF

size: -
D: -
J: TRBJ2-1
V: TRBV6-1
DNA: TGTGCCAGCAGGGTGAGAGAAGGCAATGAGCAGTTCTTC
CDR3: CASRVREGNEQFF

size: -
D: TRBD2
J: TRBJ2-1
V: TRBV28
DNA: TGTGCCAGCAGTATCTTATTGAGGGGACTAGCGGGAGGGCCCATGAACAATGAGCAGTTCTTC
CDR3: CASSILLRGLAGGPMNNEQFF

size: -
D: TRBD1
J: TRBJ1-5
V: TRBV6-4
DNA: TGTGCCAGCTCGCAGGGGGACAATCAGCCCCAGCATTTT
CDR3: CASSQGDNQPQHF

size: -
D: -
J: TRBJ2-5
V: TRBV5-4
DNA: TGTGCCAGCAGCAGTGACAGGGAGGGACAAGAGACCCAGTACTTC
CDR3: CASSSDREGQETQYF

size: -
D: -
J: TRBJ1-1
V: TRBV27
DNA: TGTGCCAGCAGTTTAATCTCGGCAGGGGTTGACACTGAAGCTTTCTTT
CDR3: CASSLISAGVDTEAFF

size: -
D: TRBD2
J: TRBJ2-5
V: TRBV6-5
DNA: TGTGCCAGCAGTGGACTAGCGGGGGTTCAAGAGACCCAGTACTTC
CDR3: CASSGLAGVQETQYF

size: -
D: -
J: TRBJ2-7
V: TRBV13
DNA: TGTGCCAGCAACGGGCGGGGCAGGAGCTCCTACGAGCAGTACTTC
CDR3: CASNGRGRSSYEQYF

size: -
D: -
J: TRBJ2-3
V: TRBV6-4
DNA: TGTGCCAGCAGACCAGGGGCTGGGGGCACAGATACGCAGTATTTT
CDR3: CASRPGAGGTDTQYF

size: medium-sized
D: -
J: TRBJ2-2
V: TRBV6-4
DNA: TGTGCCAGCAGTGCCAGGGCGGACACCGGGGAGCTGTTTTTT
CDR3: CASSARADTGELFF

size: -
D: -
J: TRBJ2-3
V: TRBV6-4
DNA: TGTGCCAGCAGTTTGGATGGGGCCACAGATACGCAGTATTTT
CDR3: CASSLDGATDTQYF

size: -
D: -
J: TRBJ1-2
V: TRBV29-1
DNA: TGCAGCGTTGTGCCCGGACAGAACTATGGCTACACCTTC
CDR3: CSVVPGQNYGYTF

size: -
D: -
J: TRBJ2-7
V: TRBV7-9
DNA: TGTGCCAGCAGCCCCTCGGGCTACGAGCAGTACTTC
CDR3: CASSPSGYEQYF

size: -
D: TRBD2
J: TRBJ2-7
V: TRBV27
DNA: TGTGCCAGCAGTCCGCGTCGACTAGCGGGAGACGAGCAGTACTTC
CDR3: CASSPRRLAGDEQYF

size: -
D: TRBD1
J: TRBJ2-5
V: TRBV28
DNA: TGTGCCAGCAGCGGGACAGGGTTATCGGTAAGAGAGACCCAGTACTTC
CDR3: CASSGTGLSVRETQYF

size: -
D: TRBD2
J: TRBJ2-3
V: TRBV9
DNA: TGTGCCAGCAGCCCCAGCGGGGCTCCGACAGATACGCAGTATTTT
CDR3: CASSPSGAPTDTQYF

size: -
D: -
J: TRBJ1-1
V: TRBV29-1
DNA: TGCAGCGGTGACCCGAGAGGTAACACTGAAGCTTTCTTT
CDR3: CSGDPRGNTEAFF

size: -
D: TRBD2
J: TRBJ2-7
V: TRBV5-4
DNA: TGCGCCAGCAGCCAAGCTAGGACTAGCTTCTACGAGCAGTACTTC
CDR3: CASSQARTSFYEQYF

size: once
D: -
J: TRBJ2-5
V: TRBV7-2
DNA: TGTGCCAGCAGCTTAGCGGCAGGGGGGGAGACCCAGTACTTC
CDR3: CASSLAAGGETQYF

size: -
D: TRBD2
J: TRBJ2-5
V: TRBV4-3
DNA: TGCGCCAGCAGCCAAGGCCGCCTAGCGGGAGTCCAAGAGACCCAGTACTTC
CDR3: CASSQGRLAGVQETQYF

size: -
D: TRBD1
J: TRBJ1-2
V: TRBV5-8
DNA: TGTGCCAGCAGCCGCCGGGACAGAGTCTATGGCTACACCTTC
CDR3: CASSRRDRVYGYTF

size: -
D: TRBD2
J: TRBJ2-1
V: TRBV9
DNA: TGTGCCAGCAGCGTAGTTTGGCTAGCGGGAGACAATGAGCAGTTCTTC
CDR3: CASSVVWLAGDNEQFF

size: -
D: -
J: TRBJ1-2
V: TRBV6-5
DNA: TGTGCCAGCAGTTACGGACCTAGTATGGCAGGCTACACCTTC
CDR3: CASSYGPSMAGYTF

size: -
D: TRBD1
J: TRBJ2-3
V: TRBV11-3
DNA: TGTGCCAGCAGCTTAGGACAGGGGCGAAGCACAGATACGCAGTATTTT
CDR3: CASSLGQGRSTDTQYF

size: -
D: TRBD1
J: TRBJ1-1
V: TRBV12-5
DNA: TGTGCTAGTGGTTTGGACGGGACAGGGTGGGGTGAAGCTTTCTTT
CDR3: CASGLDGTGWGEAFF

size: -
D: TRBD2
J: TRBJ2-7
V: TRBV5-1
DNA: TGCGCCAGCAAACTAGCGGGTACTAGCTCCTACGAGCAGTACTTC
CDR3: CASKLAGTSSYEQYF

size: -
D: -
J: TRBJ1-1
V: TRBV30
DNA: TGTGCCTGGAGTGGGGACGGTGGGATTGAAGCTTTCTTT
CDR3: CAWSGDGGIEAFF

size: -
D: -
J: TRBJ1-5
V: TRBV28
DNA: TGTGCCAGCAGTTCGACAAATCAGCCCCAGCATTTT
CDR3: CASSSTNQPQHF

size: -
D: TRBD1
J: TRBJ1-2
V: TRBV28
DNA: TGTGCCAGCAGGACAGGGGGGAAATATGGCTACACCTTC
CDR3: CASRTGGKYGYTF

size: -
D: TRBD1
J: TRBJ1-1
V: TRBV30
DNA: TGTGCCTGGAGACTCGACAGGGTGAACACTGAAGCTTTCTTT
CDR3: CAWRLDRVNTEAFF

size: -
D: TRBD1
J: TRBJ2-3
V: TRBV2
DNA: TGTGCCAGCAGTGAAGGGACAGGGGCCGCCATGGGTTTT
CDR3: CASSEGTGAAMGF

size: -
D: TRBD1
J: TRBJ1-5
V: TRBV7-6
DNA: TGTGCCAGCAGCTTAGGTCACAGGGGGAGAGGGCAGCCCCAGCATTTT
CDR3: CASSLGHRGRGQPQHF

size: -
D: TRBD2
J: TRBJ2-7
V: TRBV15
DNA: TGTGCCACTAGACTAGCGGGAGAAGGCGAGCAGTACTTC
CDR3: CATRLAGEGEQYF

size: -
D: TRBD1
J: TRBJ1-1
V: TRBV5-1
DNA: TGCGCCAGCAGCTTGGGGACAGGGGGGATGCTGAACACTGAAGCTTTCTTT
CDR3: CASSLGTGGMLNTEAFF

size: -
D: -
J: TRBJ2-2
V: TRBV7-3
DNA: TGTGCCAGCAGCTCGGGCAGGCTCGGGGAGCTGTTTTTT
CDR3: CASSSGRLGELFF

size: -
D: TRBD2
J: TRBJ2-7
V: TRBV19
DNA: TGTGCCAGTAGTGGCCGGACTAGCGGGACCTACGAGCAGTACTTC
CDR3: CASSGRTSGTYEQYF

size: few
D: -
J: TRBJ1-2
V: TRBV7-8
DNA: TGTGCCAGCAGCTATAGCAGCTTTAACTATGGCTACACCTTC
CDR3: CASSYSSFNYGYTF